The T cell receptor beta chain described here comes from a study of control samples from healthy donors and cancer patients. The method was immunoSEQ multiplex PCR; TCRdb's version includes in-frame clones alone and lacks a portion of them. Of some 120,000 clones in the sample, more than 85% were seen once. Germline values: CDR1 SNHLY, CDR2 FYNNEI. With V trimmed by 6 bases and J by 8 bases, 9 bases remained unmatched. This CDR3 has 13 residues. This receptor was obtained from a man between 18 and 29 years old in good health. V and J are TRBV2 and TRBJ1-2; 7 bases are a match to TRBD1. The specimen was blood. CDR3 nucleotides: TGTGCCAGCAGGGCTACAGGGGTCGGAGGCTACACCTTC. This gives the protein CASRATGVGGYTF.